The present T cell receptor beta chain was sequenced within a study of cytomegalovirus exposure and HLA in healthy donors. Study information: Around 85 million unique TCR sequences came from HLA-typed donors in an early release.

CDR3 length equals 18 residues. With V trimmed by 10 bases and J by 1 base, 14 bases remained unmatched. Germline V gene data show CDR1 as LNHDA and CDR2 as SQIVND (reference sequence). General study findings and limits: A later analysis appeared to link common viral pathogens to several of the most significant clusters. A previous analysis found most TCR beta V segments productive roughly 90% or roughly 30% of the time.

Only a few counts were recorded for this clone. The antigen is not known. Vbeta (60) and Jbeta (13) primers were used in the PCR. Repertoires were generated with immunoSEQ multiplex PCR, while TCRdb's copy carries only in-frame clones and drops some. Of about 130,000 clones in the sample, over 9.5% were seen once. The clonotype originates from a woman between 18 and 30 years old in good health and CMV-seropositive. The V call is TRBV19, the J call TRBJ2-5, with 14 bases lining up with TRBD2. Sequenced sample: PBMCs. The CDR3 DNA is TGTGCCACAAAACCGGGACTAGCGGGAGAGGGGTCCCAAGAGACCCAGTACTTC. Its translation: CATKPGLAGEGSQETQYF.